The clone carrying this T cell receptor (beta chain) was picked up a small number of times. Its matching antigen is unknown. V trimming: 2 bases; J trimming: 11 bases; junction bases outside the gene matches: 7. Germline V gene sequence: CDR1 SQVTM, CDR2 ANQGSEA. The CDR3 is 12 amino acids. This specimen belongs to a study of T cell repertoires in cytomegalovirus infection. TCRdb re-called the reads through MiXCR, storing one row per CDR3 protein. This repertoire shows approximately 730,000 distinct CDR3 sequences, roughly 29% found once; its top ten account for about an eighth. The rearrangement links TRBV29-1 to TRBJ1-1, with 8 bases that match TRBD1. Sequenced here: cultured CD8+ T cells from PBMCs, sampled from culture after CMV antigen stimulation. This clonotype was obtained from a human donor in good health (CMV status not recorded). Some clones in this sample may be carry-over from other donors' samples. CDR3 sequence reads: CSVEKYQGAAFF. CDR3 DNA sequence: TGCAGCGTTGAAAAGTATCAGGGGGCGGCTTTCTTT.